This T cell receptor (beta chain) comes out of a study of blood T cell repertoires in COVID-19 (dated by TCRdb to the early 2020s). Some background on the complete study: The collaborator samples originated in the United States, Italy and Spain and spanned the acute and convalescent phases of COVID-19. Where available, HLA class I and class II types were taken from metadata supplied by the sample provider and were not determined by assay-based typing. The repertoires were released in a freely available public database intended as a resource for research on the immune response to SARS-CoV-2. The prospective study material was composed of cDNA or gDNA derived from T cells, B-cell-depleted T cells, or PBMCs. The sample metadata nearly always contained a de-identified subject ID, COVID-19 status, age in years and sex. The samples were drawn from two sources: the first 160 participants of the ongoing ImmuneRACE study, and 1,000 to 1,500 subjects contributed by 6 global collaborators. Subjects who had been exposed to COVID-19, were actively infected with it, or had recovered from it provided the deeply sampled blood TCRbeta repertoires that made up the dataset. Here is what the overall study found, with its caveats: Clinical and demographic metadata were provided uncurated, with the amount varying by source and participant.

On this clone itself: Its antigen has not been determined. The input lacks base qualities; no much larger clone sits a single base away.

The CDR3 runs 17 residues from the cysteine to the phenylalanine. Only CDR3 DNA remains: 51 bases, in frame from the first base. Unmatched junction bases come to 13, with V trimmed by 1 base and J by 6 bases. As encoded in the germline V gene (reference sequence), CDR1 is LNHDA while CDR2 is SQIVND. Whole blood was collected in K2EDTA tubes by collaborating institutions according to the institutions' own protocols. Collaborator samples were shipped for TCRbeta analysis as frozen whole blood, isolated PBMCs, or DNA extracted from either sample type. TCRbeta CDR3 regions were amplified from genomic DNA using the immunoSEQ Assay, a bias-controlled multiplex PCR. As for the authors' bioinformatics: Within the assay, amplification of reference gene primers was used to estimate how many nucleated cells each sample contained. To quantify the absolute abundance of each unique TCRbeta CDR3 rearrangement, sequence reads were collapsed and filtered. For each sample, productive Simpson clonality was calculated by taking the square root of Simpson's diversity index across productive rearrangements. Drawn from immuneACCESS, this table holds only the in-frame rearrangements with V and J called that TCRdb kept. Clones are partly lost; checked studies trace under half to an unresolved V gene and leave the rest unexplained. V and J calls and clone size are as listed in that table; D and trimming were resolved from the DNA. The sample table records some 150,000 clones; 82% of these occur just once. The top ten clones comprise roughly 8.1% of the sample.

Here the chain combines TRBV19 and TRBJ2-7; TRBD2 lines up with 9 middle nucleotides. The specimen sequenced was peripheral blood. This clonotype originated in a woman in her seventies with acute or convalescent COVID-19. CDR3 sequence: CASSIGGGRAPLAEQYF. The nucleotide sequence is given as TGTGCCAGTAGTATAGGCGGCGGGAGGGCCCCCCTCGCCGAGCAGTACTTC.